A single sample is the source of the 29 T cell receptor beta chains below, sequenced in a study of CD8+CD57+ T cells in acquired aplastic anemia. Flow cytometry had shown expanded CD8+CD57+ cells in the patients chosen for sequencing. Researchers used genomic DNA as the template to profile TCR beta VDJ and CDR3. TCRdb re-analysed the reads in MiXCR, keeping a single row per CDR3 protein. The data show some 160,000 distinct CDR3 sequences, about 50% seen once. The sample was sorted CD4+, CD8+, or CD8+CD57+ T cells (not recorded which) from PBMCs. The source is a human donor with aplastic anemia.

This clonotype was counted only a few times. V gene TRBV15 combines with J gene TRBJ2-7, with D perhaps assigned TRBD1 or TRBD2 (5 bases each). V gave up 0 bases and J gave up 1 base, with 7 bases separating them. The CDR3 spans 14 residues. The V gene's germline CDR1 is LNHNV and CDR2 YYDKDF (reference sequence). CDR3: CATSRDRESYEQYF. CDR3 sequence (DNA): TGTGCCACCAGCAGAGACAGGGAGTCCTACGAGCAGTACTTC. The variable domain in full, with the rest retrieved from reference TRBV15 and TRBJ2-7, is DAMVIQNPRYQVTQFGKPVTLSCSQTLNHNVMYWYQQKSSQAPKLLFHYYDKDFNNEADTPDNFQSRRPNTSFCFLDIRSPGLGDTAMYLCATSRDRESYEQYFGPGTRLTVT.

The CDR3 loop reads CASSAGTQETQYF. The CDR3 nucleotides are TGCGCCAGCAGCGCCGGGACTCAAGAGACCCAGTACTTC. V and J are TRBV10-1 and TRBJ2-5; D might be TRBD2 (6 bases). Germline V gene lookup returns CDR1 WNHNN and CDR2 SYGVQD (reference sequence). Trimming cost V 6 bases and J 2 bases, with 10 bases left between them. This CDR3 is 13 amino acids long.

The chain links TRBV15 to TRBJ1-1; D possibly corresponds to TRBD1 (5 bases). Germline V gives CDR1 LNHNV, CDR2 YYDKDF (reference sequence). The V end lost 0 bases, the J end lost 4 bases, and 6 bases lay between the germline ends. The CDR3 covers 13 residues. The CDR3 region is CATSREGGTEAFF. CDR3 bases: TGTGCCACCAGCAGAGAGGGGGGCACTGAAGCTTTCTTT.

This clonotype has ten or more counts. The rearrangement joins TRBV14 to TRBJ2-3; D remains unclear. V gave up 1 base and J gave up 0 bases, with 2 bases separating them. The CDR3 runs 13 residues. From germline, CDR1 is SGHDN and CDR2 FVKESK. The CDR3, as DNA: TGTGCCAGCAGCCAAGCGAGCACAGATACGCAGTATTTT. Encoded protein: CASSQASTDTQYF.

This clonotype was recorded at least ten times. The rearrangement uses TRBV7-3 and TRBJ2-3; 7 bases are a match to TRBD1. Trimming cost V 2 bases and J 1 base; bases outside gene matches: 0. This CDR3 region has 14 residues. Per germline, CDR1 SGHTA and CDR2 FQGTGA. CDR3 region: CASSLQGGTDTQYF. In DNA, the CDR3 is TGTGCCAGCAGCTTACAGGGGGGCACAGATACGCAGTATTTT.

The chain uses TRBV29-1 and TRBJ1-1; D gene uncertain. The CDR3 extends over 14 amino acids. CDR1 and CDR2 (germline): SQVTM, ANQGSEA. V was clipped by 3 bases and J by 1 base, with 12 bases between them. DNA of the CDR3: TGCAGCGTTGACGATTCCATATGGAACACTGAAGCTTTCTTT. It codes for CSVDDSIWNTEAFF.

This clonotype was seen only a few times. V is TRBV6-1 and J is TRBJ1-5; 9 bases are a match to TRBD1. The length of the CDR3 is 17 residues. The ends lost 9 bases at V and 0 bases at J; junction bases unmatched: 12. CDR1 and CDR2 (germline): MNHNS, SASEGT. The CDR3 coding sequence is TGTGCCAGTTGGGACAGGGTCGAATCTTATAGCAATCAGCCCCAGCATTTT. This codes for CASWDRVESYSNQPQHF.

The gene calls are TRBV11-1 and TRBJ2-5, with D tentatively TRBD1 or TRBD2 (6 bases each). CDR3 size: 18 residues. Germline lookup yields CDR1 SGHAT and CDR2 FQDESV (reference sequence). Trimming shortened V by 0 bases and J by 0 bases, and 17 bases separated the two germline ends. In DNA, the CDR3 is TGTGCCAGCAGCTTAGCGGGGCTCGGGGGCCGTGACCAAGAGACCCAGTACTTC. Encoded protein: CASSLAGLGGRDQETQYF.

This rearrangement joins TRBV29-1 to TRBJ1-2, with a tentative D call TRBD1 (6 bases). The CDR3 has 11 amino acids. The V end lost 7 bases, the J end lost 6 bases, and 12 bases lay between the germline ends. Germline V gene data show CDR1 as SQVTM and CDR2 as ANQGSEA. CDR3 in amino acids: CSAMGADGYTF. The CDR3 DNA follows: TGCAGCGCAATGGGGGCAGATGGCTACACCTTC.

V is TRBV20-1 and J is TRBJ1-5; TRBD1 agrees at 9 bases. The CDR3 contains 13 residues. Germline CDR1 and CDR2: DFQATT and SNEGSKA (reference sequence). V was clipped by 6 bases and J by 4 bases; unmatched bases: 4. CDR3 DNA: TGCAGTGCGACGGGACAGGGTAATCAGCCCCAGCATTTT. Protein product: CSATGQGNQPQHF.

There are a few counts of this clonotype. The CDR3 loop reads CASSLQGHTQYF. CDR3 DNA: TGTGCCAGCAGCTTACAAGGCCATACGCAGTATTTT. The chain has TRBV7-3 and TRBJ2-3; no firm D call. V was shortened by 2 bases and J by 7 bases, with 7 bases between the two germline ends. The CDR3 loop spans 12 amino acids. The germline V gene encodes CDR1 SGHTA and CDR2 FQGTGA.

The V gene is TRBV2, the J gene TRBJ2-6; D perhaps matches TRBD1 (5 bases). Per germline, CDR1 SNHLY and CDR2 FYNNEI. The CDR3 totals 16 residues. V was pared by 5 bases and J by 0 bases, with 11 bases between. The CDR3 DNA reads as TGTGCCAGCAGTAGGGGCCTACTCTCTGGGGCCAACGTCCTGACTTTC. It codes for CASSRGLLSGANVLTF.

Ten or more counts support this clonotype. CDR3 nucleotides: TGTGCCACCCAGGGCTGGGACAGGGTTAATGGCTACACCTTC. This sequence encodes CATQGWDRVNGYTF. This chain uses TRBV12-3 or TRBV12-4 with TRBJ1-2; 9 bases match TRBD1. V shed 10 bases, J shed 6 bases, and the junction held 12 bases outside the gene matches. The CDR3 spans 14 residues.

This clonotype showed up many times. The gene calls are TRBV6-2 or TRBV6-3 and TRBJ1-1; no reliable D call. CDR1 is MNHEY, CDR2 SVGEGT, per germline. The CDR3 has 14 amino acids. Trimming pared 0 bases from V and 5 bases from J, leaving 10 bases between. CDR3 nucleotides: TGTGCCAGCAGTTACTCTGGACCGGGTACTGAAGCTTTCTTT. It specifies CASSYSGPGTEAFF.

There are a few counts of this clonotype. This chain joins TRBV19 and TRBJ2-7, with D possibly TRBD1 on 5 matching bases. The CDR3 length is 14 residues. The germline gives CDR1 LNHDA, CDR2 SQIVND (reference sequence). The V end lost 2 bases, the J end lost 2 bases, and 10 bases lay between the germline ends. CDR3 protein: CASSIQGLPYEQYF. CDR3 DNA: TGTGCCAGTAGTATACAGGGCCTTCCCTACGAGCAGTACTTC.

The chain is built from TRBV10-3 and TRBJ1-2; no clear D. This CDR3 region has 13 residues. The germline gives CDR1 ENHRY, CDR2 SYGVKD. V dropped 2 bases and J dropped 4 bases, with 8 bases sitting between them. CDR3 nucleotide sequence: TGTGCCATCAGTGAGGATAACATCTATGGCTACACCTTC. Translated: CAISEDNIYGYTF.

This clonotype was counted a few times. The CDR3 nucleotides are TGTGCCAGCAGCTTGGAGGAGACAGGGCTTTACGAGCAGTACTTC. It is translated as CASSLEETGLYEQYF. V gene TRBV5-6 combines with J gene TRBJ2-7; 7 bases fit TRBD1. After removal of 0 bases from V and 4 bases from J, the junction contained 7 bases not matched to a gene. CDR1 is SGHDT and CDR2 is YYEEEE in the germline V gene. The CDR3 extends over 15 amino acids.

This clonotype occurred many times. This chain joins TRBV5-6 and TRBJ1-5; no clear D. Germline V gene data show CDR1 as SGHDT and CDR2 as YYEEEE. The CDR3 spans 14 residues. Deletions cut 0 bases from V and 1 base from J, with 5 bases between. CDR3 nucleotide sequence: TGTGCCAGCAGCTTGGCGGGGAGCAATCAGCCCCAGCATTTT. Its protein is CASSLAGSNQPQHF.

This clonotype occurred many times. V is TRBV5-1 and J is TRBJ2-1; D is unclear. Trimming pared 2 bases from V and 4 bases from J, leaving 7 bases between. The CDR3 is made up of 13 amino acids. Germline CDR1 reads SGHRS; CDR2 reads YFSETQ. The CDR3 loop is CASSFTGYNEQFF. The CDR3 DNA sequence: TGCGCCAGCAGCTTTACCGGATACAATGAGCAGTTCTTC.

This clonotype occurred many times. The chain carries TRBV2 and TRBJ2-5, with D maybe TRBD1 (6 bases). The CDR3 loop spans 14 amino acids. The germline V gene has CDR1 SNHLY and CDR2 FYNNEI. V lost 5 bases and J lost 1, with 11 bases in between. CDR3 coding DNA: TGTGCCAGCAGTTCGGACAGAACCCAAGAGACCCAGTACTTC. This encodes CASSSDRTQETQYF.

The J gene is TRBJ1-2, the V gene TRBV5-5, with TRBD1 identical over 11 bases. The CDR3 loop spans 15 amino acids. The V gene end was trimmed by 4 bases and the J gene end by 3 bases; junction bases not matched to a gene: 5. CDR1 is SGHKS, CDR2 YYEKEE, per germline (reference sequence). Here the CDR3 reads CASSPLGQGDYGYTF. The CDR3 bases are TGTGCCAGCAGCCCACTGGGACAGGGGGACTATGGCTACACCTTC. Full variable domain (remainder filled in from reference TRBV5-5 and TRBJ1-2): DAGVTQSPTHLIKTRGQQVTLRCSPISGHKSVSWYQQVLGQGPQFIFQYYEKEERGRGNFPDRFSARQFPNYSSELNVNALLLGDSALYLCASSPLGQGDYGYTFGSGTRLTVV.

CDR3 DNA: TGTGCCAGCAGTGGAACGTTAGCGGGAGCCGAGCAGTACTTC. It codes for CASSGTLAGAEQYF. The rearrangement links TRBV2 to TRBJ2-7, with 9 bases identical to TRBD2. Germline loops: CDR1 SNHLY, CDR2 FYNNEI. Trimming cost V 4 bases and J 6 bases; bases outside gene matches: 7. The CDR3 length is 14 residues.

The chain recombines TRBV20-1 with TRBJ2-3, with TRBD2 matching over 11 bases. The CDR3 totals 14 residues. V shed 5 bases, J shed 4 bases, and the junction held 5 bases outside the gene matches. CDR1 and CDR2 from the germline V gene are DFQATT and SNEGSKA (reference sequence). Here the CDR3 reads CSAGPTSGADTQYF. As DNA, the CDR3 is TGCAGTGCTGGGCCGACTAGCGGGGCAGATACGCAGTATTTT.

This clonotype was recorded a few times. This sequence joins TRBV10-3 and TRBJ1-5; D unclear. This CDR3 is 12 amino acids long. Germline CDR1 and CDR2: ENHRY and SYGVKD. V was trimmed by 0 bases and J by 10 bases, leaving 7 bases between them. Here the CDR3 DNA reads TGTGCCATCAGTGAGTCGAGATTTCCCCAGCATTTT. Translated: CAISESRFPQHF.

The genes are TRBV27 and TRBJ2-2; D may be TRBD2 (6 bases). The CDR3 totals 15 residues. V was pared by 1 base and J by 2 bases, with 8 bases between. Germline V gives CDR1 MNHEY, CDR2 SMNVEV (reference sequence). The CDR3 is CASSLWRGNTGELFF. For the CDR3, the DNA is TGTGCCAGCAGTTTATGGAGGGGCAACACCGGGGAGCTGTTTTTT.

This clonotype is a singleton in its sample. The V call is TRBV29-1, the J call TRBJ2-5, with 9 bases fitting TRBD2. Germline V gene sequence: CDR1 SQVTM, CDR2 ANQGSEA. V lost 4 bases and J lost 1; bases outside the gene matches: 4. The CDR3 loop spans 14 amino acids. DNA of the CDR3: TGCAGCGTTGTAGCGGGACTAGCCCAAGAGACCCAGTACTTC. Translation gives CSVVAGLAQETQYF.

There are many counts of this clonotype. The chain is built from TRBV11-3 and TRBJ1-6; D is possibly TRBD1 (6 bases). V lost 3 bases, J lost 10 bases, and 13 bases lay in between. The CDR3 consists of 14 residues. Germline values: CDR1 SGHNT, CDR2 YENEEA. DNA of the CDR3: TGTGCCAGCAGCTTCCCCGGACAGCACTCACCCCTCCACTTT. It translates to CASSFPGQHSPLHF.

The rearrangement joins TRBV2 to TRBJ2-7; TRBD1 matches 8 bases. This CDR3 has 15 amino acids. J lost 2 bases, V lost 7 bases, and 10 bases had no gene match. CDR1 and CDR2 from the germline V gene are SNHLY and FYNNEI. CDR3 bases: TGTGCCAGCAAGCAGCAGGGGGCAAGGACCTACGAGCAGTACTTC. Protein product: CASKQQGARTYEQYF.

The gene calls are TRBV7-3 and TRBJ1-5; 8 nucleotides agree with TRBD1. This CDR3 is 15 amino acids long. The J segment lost 1 base and the V segment lost 6 bases, leaving 5 bases of the junction unmatched. The germline CDR1 and CDR2 sequences are SGHTA and FQGTGA. CDR3 amino acids: CASSPTGGSNQPQHF. The CDR3 DNA sequence: TGTGCCAGCAGTCCCACAGGGGGGAGCAATCAGCCCCAGCATTTT.